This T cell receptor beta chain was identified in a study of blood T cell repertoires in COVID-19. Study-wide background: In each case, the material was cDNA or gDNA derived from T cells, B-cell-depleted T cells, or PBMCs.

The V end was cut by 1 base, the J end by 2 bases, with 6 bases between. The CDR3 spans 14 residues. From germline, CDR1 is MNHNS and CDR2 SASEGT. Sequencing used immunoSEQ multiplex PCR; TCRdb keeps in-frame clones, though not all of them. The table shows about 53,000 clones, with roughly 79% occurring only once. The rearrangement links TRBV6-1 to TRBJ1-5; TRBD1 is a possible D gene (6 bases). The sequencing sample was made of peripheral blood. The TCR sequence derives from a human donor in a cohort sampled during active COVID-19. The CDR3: CASSEGQGNQPQHF. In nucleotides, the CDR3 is TGTGCCAGCAGTGAAGGACAGGGCAATCAGCCCCAGCATTTT.